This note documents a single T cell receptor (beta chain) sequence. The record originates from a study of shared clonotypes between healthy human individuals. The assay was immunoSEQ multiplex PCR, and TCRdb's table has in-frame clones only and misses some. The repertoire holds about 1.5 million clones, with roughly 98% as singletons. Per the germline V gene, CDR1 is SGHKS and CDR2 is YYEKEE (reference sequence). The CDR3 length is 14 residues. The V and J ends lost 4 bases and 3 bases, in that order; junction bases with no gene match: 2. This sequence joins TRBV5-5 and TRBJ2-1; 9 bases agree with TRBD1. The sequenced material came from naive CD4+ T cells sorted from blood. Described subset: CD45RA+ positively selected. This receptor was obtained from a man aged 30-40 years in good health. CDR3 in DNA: TGTGCCAGCAGCCCGGACAGGGGCTACAATGAGCAGTTCTTC. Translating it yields CASSPDRGYNEQFF. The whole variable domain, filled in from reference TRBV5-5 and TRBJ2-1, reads DAGVTQSPTHLIKTRGQQVTLRCSPISGHKSVSWYQQVLGQGPQFIFQYYEKEERGRGNFPDRFSARQFPNYSSELNVNALLLGDSALYLCASSPDRGYNEQFFGPGTRLTVL.